Given below is one T cell receptor beta chain in context. A few counts support this clonotype. What this receptor recognizes is not known. No base-level quality is on record; no much larger clone is a single base apart. These data are taken from a study of early T cells in non-severe SARS-CoV-2 infection (dated by TCRdb to about 2021). For context, the study as a whole: TCR sequencing used bulk RNA from unsorted whole blood, so alpha and beta chains could not be paired. Overall results and qualifications from the work: VDJdb matching was skewed toward anti-spike CD8 responses and likely underestimated virus-specific expansions, missing private and CD4 specificities.

The study was a case-control design nested within a healthcare worker cohort in London, UK, with weekly nasopharyngeal swab PCR tests and blood sampling. Healthcare workers were enrolled in the week of the UK lockdown, from 23 to 31 March 2020, and were followed every week for up to roughly 15 weeks. The germline V end is reduced by 8 bases and the J end by 6 bases; junction bases left unmatched: 8. According to the germline V gene (reference sequence), CDR1 reads DFQATT and CDR2 reads SNEGSKA. Counted from cysteine to phenylalanine, this CDR3 has 14 amino acids. Only the CDR3 portion is preserved as DNA: 42 bases, with reading frame beginning at the first base. The method behind the library was 5' RACE. TCRdb records NextSeq 500 as the sequencer. Unique molecular identifiers were attached to individual cDNA molecules in the TCR library protocol so that sequencing error and PCR bias could be corrected. TCR alpha and beta chains were both sequenced, and the abundances of alpha and beta sequences in each sample were closely correlated with each other. As for how the authors treated the data: Decombinator V4 was used to annotate the V gene, J gene and CDR3 of the TCR sequences. TCRs were defined as expanded if a significant change between any two time points was detected under a Poisson model with p below 0.0001. TCR abundances were normalised to the total number of TCRs sequenced per sample and expressed as counts per million. MAIT TCRs were defined by TRAV1-2 paired with TRAJ12, TRAJ20 or TRAJ33, and iNKT TCRs by TRAV10 paired with TRAJ18. A search of VDJdb, accessed on 1 November 2021, was run for TCRs annotated to CMV, EBV and SARS-CoV-2, with TCRs annotated for multiple antigens excluded. TCRdb reworked the public reads: Q25 trimming with fastp, MiXCR clone assembly, productive beta chains retained. Identical CDR3 proteins give one entry, which carries the most common genes and DNA. The V and J calls follow TCRdb's processing rather than the paper's. The sample table lists 56,000 or so distinct CDR3 sequences, more than 9% of them with a count of one. The ten largest make up under 7.5% of the sample.

Here the chain combines TRBV20-1 and TRBJ2-3; 13 bases in the junction line up with TRBD2. The receptor comes from an adult who was a healthcare worker with PCR-confirmed SARS-CoV-2 infection or an uninfected control (not recorded which). The sequencing sample was made of whole blood. This receptor has the CDR3 CSQRLAGGRDTQYF. In nucleotides, the sequence is TGCAGTCAGCGACTAGCGGGAGGCCGCGATACGCAGTATTTT.